This T cell receptor beta chain came from a study of CD8+CD57+ T cells in acquired aplastic anemia. Study details: Yields of DNA that came from sorted CD4+ and CD8+ cells averaged 3.2 ug.

The TCR beta profiling, which covered VDJ combination and CDR3 sequence, was carried out using genomic DNA as the template. TCRdb fed the reads into MiXCR, producing one record per CDR3 protein. The sample holds tens of thousands of distinct CDR3 sequences, more than 40% seen once. Germline loops: CDR1 MGHDK, CDR2 SYGVNS. There are 13 residues in the CDR3. Trimming took off 6 bases at V and 4 bases at J, with 12 bases between the two ends. With regard to this clonotype: What it binds is not known.

Study-wide findings and caveats: Patients and controls shared over 25 CD8+ CDR3 sequences, which appeared highly expressed in patients and within their immunodominant clones.

V gene TRBV25-1 combines with J gene TRBJ1-2, with D perhaps TRBD1 (5 bases). The sequencing sample was made of sorted CD4+, CD8+, or CD8+CD57+ T cells (not recorded which) from PBMCs. This clonotype originated in a human donor in good health, serving as a control. The CDR3 coding sequence is TGTGCCAGCAGCTTGCCGGGGGTCTATGGCTACACCTTC. It encodes CASSLPGVYGYTF.